A few counts support the clone carrying this T cell receptor (beta chain). Its cognate antigen is unknown. This CDR3 region has 16 residues. Germline V gene lookup returns CDR1 LNHNV and CDR2 YYDKDF (reference sequence). V dropped 0 bases and J dropped 1; count of bases not matched to a gene: 3. This entry belongs to a study of blood T cells in healthy people across ages. General observations from the study: Diversity was higher, and naive CD4+ cells more numerous, in long-lived donors than in aged donors. The study lacked donor CMV status, which possibly confounded expanded clonotype changes.

Then a second PCR, running about 7 to 11 cycles, was carried out with a sample-barcoded 5' primer and a J-beta primer mix. Researchers report that a template-switch adaptor with 12 random nucleotides tagged each cDNA molecule. TCRdb recomputed calls from the 5' RACE reads with MiXCR, one row per CDR3 protein. The data hold around 580,000 distinct CDR3 sequences, with around 48% observed a single time. Per-sample PBMC isolation yielded at least 6.5 million cells. The chain joins TRBV15 to TRBJ2-4; TRBD1 matches 7 bases. The receptor was derived from a man older than 75 in good health. The sample taken for sequencing was blood. The CDR3 DNA follows: TGTGCCACCAGCAGAGATGTGGGACAGGCCAAAAACATTCAGTACTTC. Amino acid sequence: CATSRDVGQAKNIQYF.